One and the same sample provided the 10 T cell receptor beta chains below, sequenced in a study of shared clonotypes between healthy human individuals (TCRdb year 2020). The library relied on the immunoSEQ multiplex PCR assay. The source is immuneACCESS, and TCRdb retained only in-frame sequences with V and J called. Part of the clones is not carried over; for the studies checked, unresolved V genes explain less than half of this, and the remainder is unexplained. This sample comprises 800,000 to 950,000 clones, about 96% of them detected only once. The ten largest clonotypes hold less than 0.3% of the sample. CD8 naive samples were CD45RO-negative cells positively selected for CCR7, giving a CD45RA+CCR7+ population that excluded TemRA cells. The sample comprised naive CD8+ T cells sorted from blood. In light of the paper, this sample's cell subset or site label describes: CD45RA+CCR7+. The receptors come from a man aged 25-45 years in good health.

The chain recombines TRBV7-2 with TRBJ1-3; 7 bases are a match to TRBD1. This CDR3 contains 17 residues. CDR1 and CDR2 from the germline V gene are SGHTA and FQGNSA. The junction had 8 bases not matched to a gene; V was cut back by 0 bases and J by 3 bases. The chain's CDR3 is CASSLAIAGGLGNTIYF. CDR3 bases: TGTGCCAGCAGCTTAGCGATAGCAGGGGGACTTGGAAACACCATATATTTT.

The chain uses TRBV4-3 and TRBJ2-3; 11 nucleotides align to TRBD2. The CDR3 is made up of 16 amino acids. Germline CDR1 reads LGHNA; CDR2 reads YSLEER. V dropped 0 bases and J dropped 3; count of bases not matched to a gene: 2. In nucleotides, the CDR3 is TGCGCCAGCAGCCAAGATAGACTAGCGGGAACAGATACGCAGTATTTT. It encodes CASSQDRLAGTDTQYF.

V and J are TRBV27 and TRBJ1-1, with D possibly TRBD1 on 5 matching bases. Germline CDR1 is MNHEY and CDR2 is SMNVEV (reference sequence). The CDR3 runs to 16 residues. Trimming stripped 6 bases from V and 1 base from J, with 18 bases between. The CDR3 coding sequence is TGTGCCAGCAGCTTTCTCGGGCGGGGCGCGAACACTGAAGCTTTCTTT. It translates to CASSFLGRGANTEAFF.

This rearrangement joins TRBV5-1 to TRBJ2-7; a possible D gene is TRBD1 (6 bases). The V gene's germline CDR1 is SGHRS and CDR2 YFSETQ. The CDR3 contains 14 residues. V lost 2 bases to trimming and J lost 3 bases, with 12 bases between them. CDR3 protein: CASSLRGSNYEQYF. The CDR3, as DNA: TGCGCCAGCAGCTTAAGGGGGTCGAACTACGAGCAGTACTTC.

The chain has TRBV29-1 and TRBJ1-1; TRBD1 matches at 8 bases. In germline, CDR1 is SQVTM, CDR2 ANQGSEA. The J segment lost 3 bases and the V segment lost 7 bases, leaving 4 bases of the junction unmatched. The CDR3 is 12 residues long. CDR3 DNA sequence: TGCAGCGCAAGACAGGGGTACACTGAAGCTTTCTTT. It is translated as CSARQGYTEAFF.

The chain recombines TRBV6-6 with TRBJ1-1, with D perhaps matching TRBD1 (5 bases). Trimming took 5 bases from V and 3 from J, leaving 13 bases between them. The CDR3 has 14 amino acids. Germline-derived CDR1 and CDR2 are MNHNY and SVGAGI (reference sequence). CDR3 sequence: CASSAQVGDTEAFF. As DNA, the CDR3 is TGTGCCAGCAGTGCCCAGGTGGGGGACACTGAAGCTTTCTTT.

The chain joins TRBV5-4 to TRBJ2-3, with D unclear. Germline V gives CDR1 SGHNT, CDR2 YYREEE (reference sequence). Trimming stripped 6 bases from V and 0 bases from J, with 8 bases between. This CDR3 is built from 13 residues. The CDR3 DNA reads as TGTGCCAGCACTGGAGAGAGCACAGATACGCAGTATTTT. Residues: CASTGESTDTQYF.

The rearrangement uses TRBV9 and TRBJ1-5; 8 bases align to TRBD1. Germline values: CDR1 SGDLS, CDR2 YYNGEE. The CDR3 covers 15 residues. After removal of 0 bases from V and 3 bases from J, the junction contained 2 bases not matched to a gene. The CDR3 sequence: CASSVAGQVNQPQHF. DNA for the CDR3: TGTGCCAGCAGCGTAGCGGGACAGGTCAATCAGCCCCAGCATTTT.

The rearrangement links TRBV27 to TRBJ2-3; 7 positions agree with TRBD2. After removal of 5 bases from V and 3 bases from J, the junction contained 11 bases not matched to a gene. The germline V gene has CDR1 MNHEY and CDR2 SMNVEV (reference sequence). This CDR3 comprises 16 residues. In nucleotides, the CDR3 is TGTGCCAGCAGTAAGTTACTAGCGTCTTGGACAGATACGCAGTATTTT. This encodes CASSKLLASWTDTQYF.

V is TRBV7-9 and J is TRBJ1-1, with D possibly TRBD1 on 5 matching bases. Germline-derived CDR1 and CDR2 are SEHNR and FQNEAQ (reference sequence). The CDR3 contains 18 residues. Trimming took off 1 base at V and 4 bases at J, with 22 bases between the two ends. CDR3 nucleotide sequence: TGTGCCAGCAGCTTAGGCCCCATAAAAGGGAGGGGCCCCACTGAAGCTTTCTTT. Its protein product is CASSLGPIKGRGPTEAFF. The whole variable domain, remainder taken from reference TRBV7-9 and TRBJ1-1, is DTGVSQNPRHKITKRGQNVTFRCDPISEHNRLYWYRQTLGQGPEFLTYFQNEAQLEKSRLLSDRFSAERPKGSFSTLEIQRTEQGDSAMYLCASSLGPIKGRGPTEAFFGQGTRLTVV.